Given below is one T cell receptor (beta chain) in context. Its antigen is not identified. Assay: immunoSEQ multiplex PCR; the TCRdb copy retains only in-frame clones and omits some. The sample lists fewer than 250,000 clones; 80% to 85% were seen once. The CDR3 loop spans 15 amino acids. Germline V gives CDR1 MNHEY, CDR2 SMNVEV (reference sequence). Trimming stripped 5 bases from V and 0 bases from J, with 10 bases between. The data were obtained in a study of cytomegalovirus exposure and HLA in healthy donors. Findings and limits, study-wide: Rarity characterized most TCR sequences, yet some public TCRs appeared in many donors.

The sequence was collected from a woman aged 30 to 39 in good health and CMV-seropositive. Sequences were obtained from PBMCs. The chain has TRBV27 and TRBJ2-2; no firm D call. The CDR3 loop reads CASSGRLSNTGELFF. DNA for the CDR3: TGTGCCAGCAGTGGACGGCTTTCGAACACCGGGGAGCTGTTTTTT.